This TCR beta chain was captured in a study of shared clonotypes between healthy human individuals. Study conclusions and caveats: It was observed that roughly 5.1% of naive CD4 clonotypes were shared across several donors. Sampling used blood alone; tissue repertoires probably differ.

Turning to this clone: As yet, its antigen is unknown.

A CD45RA-negative memory subset and a CD45RA+ naive subset were separated from the CD4+ cells. Genomic DNA of every subset was divided equally among multiple immunoSEQ plates. Profiled with immunoSEQ multiplex PCR; TCRdb holds only in-frame clones, not every one. Among about 1.4 million clones listed, roughly 95% were seen once. The CDR3 extends over 12 amino acids. Germline V gives CDR1 LNHDA, CDR2 SQIVND (reference sequence). V lost 10 bases and J lost 5, with 15 bases in between. The chain uses TRBV19 and TRBJ2-7; D unclear. The sequence came from a man younger than 40 in good health. The sequencing input was naive CD4+ T cells sorted from blood. The subset: CD45RA+ positively selected. For the CDR3, the DNA is TGTGCCACCCGAGCTAGGATCCACGAGCAGTACTTC. As protein: CATRARIHEQYF.